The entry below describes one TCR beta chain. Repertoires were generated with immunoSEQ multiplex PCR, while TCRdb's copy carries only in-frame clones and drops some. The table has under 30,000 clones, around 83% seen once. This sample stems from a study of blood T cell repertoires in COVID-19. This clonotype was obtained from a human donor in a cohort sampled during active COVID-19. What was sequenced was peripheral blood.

CDR3 residues: CASSLGRAQPQHF. DNA of the CDR3: TGTGCCAGCAGCTTGGGGAGGGCTCAGCCCCAGCATTTT. This chain joins TRBV5-6 and TRBJ1-5; D not resolved. Germline V gene sequence: CDR1 SGHDT, CDR2 YYEEEE. Trimming shortened V by 0 bases and J by 6 bases, and 7 bases separated the two germline ends. The length of the CDR3 is 13 residues.